Sequencing of this TCR beta chain was carried out in a study of T cell repertoires in cytomegalovirus infection (dated by TCRdb to the late 2010s). With respect to the entire study: The peptide stimulations were aimed at well-studied HLA-B-restricted epitopes as well as recently identified HLA-C-restricted CMV epitopes, whose presentation resists viral immunomodulation. Donor HLA type was relevant to the analysis, because carriage of CMV infection together with the matching HLA type was indicated by public TCR beta signatures. General conclusions and limits of the study: The ex vivo response was dominated by HLA-C-restricted CMV-specific TCR beta clonotypes, which also provided the single most frequent clonotype in two of eight donors. Cumulative frequency of public TCR beta family members discriminated carriers of CMV infection plus the relevant HLA type in this cohort and an independent 352-donor cohort.

Explained via the paper, the treatment or condition label denotes: in vitro stimulation with specific CMV peptide epitopes to enrich CMV-specific T cells. Sequencer: Illumina HiSeq 1500. The public reads were run again by TCRdb, first through fastp at Q25 and then through MiXCR, and only productive beta chains were kept. Rows matching on CDR3 protein sequence are summarized as one entry with the most common DNA and genes. This sample gives approximately 910,000 distinct CDR3 sequences in total; around 30% of them show up just once. More than 12% of the sample belongs to the ten largest clones. This clonotype was observed at least ten times. Which antigen it targets is not known. No quality values exist for individual bases; no much larger clone is one base distant. After removal of 5 bases from V and 3 bases from J, the junction retains 7 bases not matched to a gene. CDR1 and CDR2 are drawn from the germline V gene (reference sequence): SEHNR, FQNEAQ. The CDR3 runs 15 residues from the cysteine to the phenylalanine. Left in the record is the CDR3 DNA by itself, 45 bases read in frame from the first base.

The chain uses TRBV7-9 and TRBJ2-1; TRBD1 aligns with 7 central bases. Sequenced material: cultured CD8+ T cells from PBMCs, taken from culture after CMV antigen stimulation. The receptor comes from a human donor in good health (CMV status not recorded). Some clones in this sample may be carry-over from other donors' samples. The CDR3 protein: CASSIRDSNYNEQFF. The DNA is as follows: TGTGCCAGCAGCATCCGGGACAGTAACTACAATGAGCAGTTCTTC.